The clone carrying this TCR beta chain was picked up many times. The antigen remains unidentified. This sample was taken from a study of regulatory T cells in long-lasting Graves disease. Study-level information: Graves' patients who were just diagnosed had used antithyroid drugs for under 3 months.

Study-level points and caveats: Small sample size may have lowered accuracy. Persistent Graves' patients showed a TCR diversity that was lower than that of newly diagnosed ones.

Time point described: newly diagnosed GD, antithyroid drugs for less than 3 months. Extracted PBMC RNA gave rise to the TCR library. Criteria from the American Thyroid Association guidelines were applied to diagnose Graves' disease. Looked up from germline, CDR1 is MDHEN and CDR2 is SYDVKM. The CDR3 extends over 16 amino acids. The germline V and J ends were trimmed by 2 bases and 4 bases, with 15 bases remaining between them. The authors built TCR beta libraries using iRepertoire HTBI primers and Arm-PCR of CDR3 regions. TCRdb re-derived calls from the multiplex PCR reads in MiXCR, one entry per CDR3 protein. The table records around 250,000 distinct CDR3 sequences, 20% of them present only once.

The V gene is TRBV28, the J gene TRBJ1-3; D gene uncertain. This clonotype was sampled from a female donor with Graves disease. The input for sequencing was peripheral blood mononuclear cells (PBMCs), taken at new diagnosis, from a patient treated with antithyroid drugs. The CDR3 DNA sequence: TGTGCCAGCAGTTTACTGGGCGGATCAAGAGGAAACACCATATATTTT. Encoded protein: CASSLLGGSRGNTIYF.